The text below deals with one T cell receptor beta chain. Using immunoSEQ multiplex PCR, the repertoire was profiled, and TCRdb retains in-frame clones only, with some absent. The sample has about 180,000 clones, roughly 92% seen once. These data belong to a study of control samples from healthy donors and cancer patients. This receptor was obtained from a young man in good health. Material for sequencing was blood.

Here the CDR3 DNA reads TGTGCCAGCAGTGGGGGGCCAGATACGCAGTATTTT. Its protein product is CASSGGPDTQYF. V is TRBV2 and J is TRBJ2-3, with D possibly being TRBD1 (6 bases). This CDR3 contains 12 residues. CDR1 SNHLY and CDR2 FYNNEI come from the germline V gene. The V gene lost 4 bases and the J gene lost 4 bases, with 6 bases spanning the gap.